This T cell receptor (beta chain) originates from a study of cytomegalovirus exposure and HLA in healthy donors. Primers: 60 Vbeta forward and 13 Jbeta reverse. Sequencing used immunoSEQ multiplex PCR; TCRdb keeps in-frame clones, though not all of them. The sample gives 95,000 to 150,000 clones, 75% to 90% of which show up once; 2.1% is in the top ten. There are a few counts of this clone. Its specificity is unknown. At one end, the junction sequence differs from germline, possibly due to a read error. Study results and limitations: As a later analysis showed, a missense DCLRE1C variant was linked to trimming of TCR beta V- and J-genes.

The CDR3 covers 16 residues. Germline V CDR1 and CDR2: MNHEY, SMNVEV (reference sequence). The sample taken for sequencing was PBMCs. The genes are TRBV27 and TRBJ2-4; D may be TRBD1 (5 bases). The receptor was derived from a man aged 30-40 years in good health and CMV-seronegative. The CDR3, as DNA: TGTGCCAGCAGTTATAGGGCAGGGCTAACCAAAAACAGTCAGTACTTC. This encodes CASSYRAGLTKNSQYF.